The next 26 T cell receptor beta chains were all read from a single sample in a study of T cell repertoires in cytomegalovirus infection. Antigen specificity for these receptors is unknown. TCRdb itself ran the reads through MiXCR, one entry per CDR3 protein. Found here are around 770,000 distinct CDR3 sequences, 25% to 35% of them singletons; the top ten hold over 10%. The source was cultured CD8+ T cells from PBMCs, collected from culture after CMV antigen stimulation. Receptor source: a human donor in good health (CMV status not recorded). Some clones in this sample may be carry-over from other donors' samples.

The chain employs TRBV27 and TRBJ1-6; 7 bases fit TRBD1. The CDR3 is 14 amino acids. V trimming: 4 bases; J trimming: 7 bases; junction bases outside the gene matches: 4. CDR1 and CDR2 from the germline V gene are MNHEY and SMNVEV (reference sequence). The CDR3 is CASSSAGQNSPLHF. In nucleotides, the CDR3 is TGTGCCAGCAGTTCTGCGGGACAGAATTCACCCCTCCACTTT.

The rearrangement joins TRBV29-1 to TRBJ2-1; 7 nucleotides agree with TRBD2. With 6 bases clipped from V and 7 bases from J, the junction kept 6 bases outside the gene matches. The CDR3 runs to 12 residues. Germline V gives CDR1 SQVTM, CDR2 ANQGSEA. CDR3 coding DNA: TGCAGCGTACCGAGCGGGGCTAATGAGCAGTTCTTC. Translation gives CSVPSGANEQFF.

J is TRBJ2-7 and V is TRBV9, with D unclear. Germline loops: CDR1 SGDLS, CDR2 YYNGEE. Trimming took 4 bases from V and 2 from J, leaving 16 bases between them. The CDR3 is 15 residues long. CDR3 DNA: TGTGCCAGCAGCCCCAAAGCCTCCCCAACCTACGAGCAGTACGTC. Residues: CASSPKASPTYEQYV.

This chain connects TRBV19 to TRBJ2-1; 9 nucleotides line up with TRBD2. V lost 3 bases and J lost 7; bases outside the gene matches: 7. This CDR3 is built from 15 residues. CDR1 and CDR2 (germline): LNHDA, SQIVND (reference sequence). DNA for the CDR3: TGTGCCAGTAGTATTATAGCGGGGGTGAAAAATGAGCAGTTCTTC. The encoded protein is CASSIIAGVKNEQFF. The entire variable domain, with the rest obtained from reference TRBV19 and TRBJ2-1, is as follows: DGGITQSPKYLFRKEGQNVTLSCEQNLNHDAMYWYRQDPGQGLRLIYYSQIVNDFQKGDIAEGYSVSREKKESFPLTVTSAQKNPTAFYLCASSIIAGVKNEQFFGPGTRLTVL.

This clonotype has a count of ten or more. V is TRBV7-8 and J is TRBJ2-1; D might be TRBD2 (5 bases). Looked up from germline, CDR1 is SGHVS and CDR2 is FQNEAQ. The CDR3 is made up of 12 amino acids. Trimming took 5 bases from V and 12 from J, leaving 14 bases between them. The CDR3, as DNA: TGTGCCAGCAGCCCGGGGATGCTCCGGCAGTTCTTC. Translation gives CASSPGMLRQFF.

The rearrangement uses TRBV7-2 and TRBJ2-5; 8 nucleotides align to TRBD1. The CDR3 has 15 residues. Germline CDR1 reads SGHTA; CDR2 reads FQGNSA. Trimming cost V 4 bases and J 4 bases; bases outside gene matches: 8. CDR3 coding DNA: TGTGCCAGCAGCTCCGCCTCGACAGGGGTAGAGACCCAGTACTTC. Its translation is CASSSASTGVETQYF.

The CDR3 sequence is CASSLGGPLLAFF. The DNA of the CDR3 is TGTGCCAGCAGCTTGGGCGGCCCCCTCTTAGCTTTCTTT. The chain employs TRBV7-2 and TRBJ1-1; no firm D call. The V gene lost 3 bases and the J gene lost 10 bases, with 15 bases spanning the gap. This CDR3 region has 13 residues. The germline gives CDR1 SGHTA, CDR2 FQGNSA.

There are a few counts of this clonotype. This chain uses TRBV7-2 with TRBJ2-1, with TRBD2 matching 7 bases. Germline-derived CDR1 and CDR2 are SGHTA and FQGNSA. The CDR3 has 17 amino acids. V was pared by 6 bases and J by 0 bases, with 11 bases of the junction left unmatched. The CDR3 DNA reads as TGTGCCAGCAGTCGTGCTAGCGGACGAAACTCCTACAATGAGCAGTTCTTC. Protein product: CASSRASGRNSYNEQFF.

Ten or more counts support this clonotype. The J gene is TRBJ1-2, the V gene TRBV12-3 or TRBV12-4, with unresolved D. V dropped 2 bases and J dropped 4 bases, with 11 bases sitting between them. This CDR3 spans 14 amino acids. The CDR3 DNA sequence: TGTGCCAGCAGTTTAAATGTGCCAGTCTATGGCTACACCTTC. Protein product: CASSLNVPVYGYTF.

V is TRBV7-9 and J is TRBJ1-1; D gene ambiguous. The germline V gene has CDR1 SEHNR and CDR2 FQNEAQ (reference sequence). V lost 5 bases and J 8 bases, leaving 18 bases between the germline ends. CDR3 length: 14 residues. The CDR3, as DNA: TGTGCCAGCAGCCCGATGGATTTGGGCAGGGAAGCTTTCTTT. It translates to CASSPMDLGREAFF.

This chain links TRBV4-1 with TRBJ1-2; D is undetermined. The V end lost 2 bases, the J end lost 7 bases, and 11 bases lay between the germline ends. The CDR3 consists of 13 residues. Germline CDR1 MGHRA, CDR2 YSYEKL. Written as DNA, the CDR3 is TGCGCCAGCAGCCAACGCAACCCAAGTGGCTACACCTTC. It is translated as CASSQRNPSGYTF.

The chain combines TRBV9 with TRBJ2-3; D remains unclear. Germline V gene sequence: CDR1 SGDLS, CDR2 YYNGEE. V was pared by 6 bases and J by 0 bases, with 17 bases between. The CDR3 covers 16 residues. This CDR3 reads CASTLGVPSSTDTQYF. The CDR3 region has the DNA TGTGCCAGCACCCTAGGAGTCCCATCTAGCACAGATACGCAGTATTTT.

The rearrangement links TRBV2 to TRBJ2-2; weak D call: TRBD1 (5 bases). V was pared by 8 bases and J by 1 base, with 11 bases between. Germline V gives CDR1 SNHLY, CDR2 FYNNEI. The CDR3 extends over 14 amino acids. CDR3 amino acids: CASQWTLNTGELFF. The CDR3 DNA reads as TGTGCCAGCCAATGGACACTGAACACCGGGGAGCTGTTTTTT.

The V and J genes are TRBV27 and TRBJ2-7; D remains ambiguous. Per the germline V gene, CDR1 is MNHEY and CDR2 is SMNVEV (reference sequence). V lost 6 bases to trimming and J lost 5 bases, with 14 bases between them. The CDR3 is 13 residues long. The CDR3 DNA sequence: TGTGCCAGCAGGAAAGGCCTCCCCGACGAGCAGTACTTC. It codes for CASRKGLPDEQYF.

Ten or more counts support this clonotype. The junction departs from germline at one end; a sequencing error may be responsible. The chain employs TRBV4-3 and TRBJ2-2, with a possible D match to TRBD2 (7 bases). There are 14 residues in the CDR3. Germline V gene lookup returns CDR1 LGHNA and CDR2 YSLEER. The CDR3 DNA sequence: TGTGCCAGCAGCCAAGGGGGGGGTACCGGGGAGCTGTTTTTT. As protein: CASSQGGGTGELFF.

This clonotype is termed medium-sized. The gene calls are TRBV20-1 and TRBJ1-2; 9 nucleotides agree with TRBD1. This CDR3 has 15 amino acids. Germline V lookup: CDR1 DFQATT, CDR2 SNEGSKA (reference sequence). Unmatched junction bases numbered 9, after V lost 2 bases and J lost 5 bases. The DNA of the CDR3 is TGCAGTGCTAGAATGACAGGGGGAGGAACGTATGGCTACACCTTC. It specifies CSARMTGGGTYGYTF.

The chain links TRBV29-1 to TRBJ2-2, with D possibly matching TRBD2 (6 bases). Trimming removed 4 bases at V and 7 bases at J, with 7 bases between. This CDR3 has 11 amino acids. CDR1 is SQVTM, CDR2 ANQGSEA, per germline. The CDR3 protein is CSVGGDGELFF. Written as DNA, the CDR3 is TGCAGCGTTGGGGGGGACGGGGAGCTGTTTTTT.

The V gene is TRBV7-9, the J gene TRBJ2-5; D is ambiguous. Between the trimmed V and J ends, which lost 5 bases and 4 bases, there was a span of 11 bases. The CDR3 has 13 amino acids. In germline, CDR1 is SEHNR, CDR2 FQNEAQ (reference sequence). CDR3 nucleotide sequence: TGTGCCAGCAGCCCAGAATCGCGAGAGACCCAGTACTTC. Translated, it gives CASSPESRETQYF.

At least ten counts were recorded for this clonotype. The rearrangement uses TRBV7-2 and TRBJ1-1; D uncertain. Trimming stripped 5 bases from V and 7 bases from J, with 23 bases between. Germline-derived CDR1 and CDR2 are SGHTA and FQGNSA. The CDR3 spans 16 residues. CDR3 amino acids: CASSGLGIWPPGEAFF. The CDR3 bases are TGTGCCAGCAGCGGGCTTGGCATTTGGCCCCCGGGTGAAGCTTTCTTT. Complete variable domain (other parts from reference TRBV7-2 and TRBJ1-1): GAGVSQSPSNKVTEKGKDVELRCDPISGHTALYWYRQSLGQGLEFLIYFQGNSAPDKSGLPSDRFSAERTGGSVSTLTIQRTQQEDSAVYLCASSGLGIWPPGEAFFGQGTRLTVV.

The chain uses TRBV7-9 and TRBJ1-2, with a tentative D call TRBD1 (6 bases). The germline CDR1 and CDR2 sequences are SEHNR and FQNEAQ (reference sequence). With 7 bases removed from V and 6 bases from J, the gap between germline ends came to 12 bases. The CDR3 runs 12 residues. The CDR3 DNA reads as TGTGCCAGCACCAGAAGGGGGGATGGCTACACCTTC. It translates to CASTRRGDGYTF.

V gene TRBV19 combines with J gene TRBJ2-2; D unclear. V was pared by 7 bases and J by 6 bases, with 6 bases between. The CDR3 is 11 residues long. Germline V gene data show CDR1 as LNHDA and CDR2 as SQIVND (reference sequence). CDR3 in amino acids: CASTKAGELFF. In DNA, the CDR3 is TGTGCCAGTACTAAAGCCGGGGAGCTGTTTTTT.

The V call is TRBV20-1, the J call TRBJ1-4, with 8 bases that match TRBD1. Germline lookup yields CDR1 DFQATT and CDR2 SNEGSKA (reference sequence). The CDR3 runs to 16 residues. V shed 3 bases, J shed 3 bases, and the junction held 9 bases outside the gene matches. The CDR3 region is CSARGQTGEPNEKLFF. The CDR3 DNA sequence: TGCAGTGCTAGGGGACAGACAGGGGAGCCTAATGAAAAACTGTTTTTT.

The chain joins TRBV27 to TRBJ2-1; 9 positions agree with TRBD2. In germline, CDR1 is MNHEY, CDR2 SMNVEV (reference sequence). The CDR3 covers 17 residues. The V gene end was trimmed by 4 bases and the J gene end by 4 bases; junction bases not matched to a gene: 11. As DNA, the CDR3 is TGTGCCAGCAGTTCAAGAAACCTAGCGGGGCGATACAATGAGCAGTTCTTC. It encodes CASSSRNLAGRYNEQFF.

This clonotype showed up just once. The V and J genes are TRBV4-1 and TRBJ2-7; D is unresolved. Trimming took off 4 bases at V and 2 bases at J, with 9 bases between the two ends. The length of the CDR3 is 13 residues. Germline V gives CDR1 MGHRA, CDR2 YSYEKL. Here the CDR3 reads CASSLSSTYEQYF. CDR3 bases: TGCGCCAGCAGCCTTTCTTCAACCTACGAGCAGTACTTC.

This sequence joins TRBV7-8 and TRBJ2-4, with 8 positions matching TRBD2. Germline V gene data show CDR1 as SGHVS and CDR2 as FQNEAQ. The J segment lost 7 bases and the V segment lost 5 bases, leaving 10 bases of the junction unmatched. The CDR3 spans 15 residues. The CDR3 loop reads CASSPGGEVTNIQYF. For the CDR3, the DNA is TGTGCCAGCAGCCCCGGGGGGGAGGTGACCAACATTCAGTACTTC.

V and J are TRBV9 and TRBJ2-2; 8 nucleotides line up with TRBD2. Germline trimming cut 0 bases from V and 1 base from J; bases unmatched to any gene: 2. The V gene's germline CDR1 is SGDLS and CDR2 YYNGEE. The CDR3 spans 16 residues. For the CDR3, the DNA is TGTGCCAGCAGCGTAGTGCGGGGGGAGAACACCGGGGAGCTGTTTTTT. Its protein product is CASSVVRGENTGELFF.